One sample yielded the 26 T cell receptor beta chains listed below, sequenced in a study of cytomegalovirus exposure and HLA in healthy donors. Vbeta (60) and Jbeta (13) primers were used in the PCR. The data were produced by immunoSEQ multiplex PCR, yet TCRdb's version contains in-frame clones alone and is incomplete. The table shows about 110,000 clones, with roughly 71% occurring only once. Sequenced sample: PBMCs. The source is a man aged 40-49 years in good health and CMV-seropositive.

V and J are TRBV19 and TRBJ1-2; unclear D gene. V lost 6 bases and J lost 8, with 13 bases in between. The CDR3 has 12 amino acids. Germline-derived CDR1 and CDR2 are LNHDA and SQIVND (reference sequence). The CDR3 bases are TGTGCCAGTAGCACCGACAAGAGAGGCTACACCTTC. This encodes CASSTDKRGYTF.

The chain couples TRBV27 to TRBJ1-4; 9 positions match TRBD1. Germline V gives CDR1 MNHEY, CDR2 SMNVEV (reference sequence). CDR3 size: 16 residues. V shed 5 bases, J shed 8 bases, and the junction held 12 bases outside the gene matches. CDR3 loop: CASSLGLGQGMEKLFF. The DNA of the CDR3 is TGTGCCAGCAGTCTGGGTCTGGGACAGGGAATGGAAAAACTGTTTTTT.

This clone was recorded only once. The V call is TRBV9, the J call TRBJ2-7; 10 bases fit TRBD2. Trimming cost V 0 bases and J 9 bases; bases outside gene matches: 9. The germline V gene encodes CDR1 SGDLS and CDR2 YYNGEE. The CDR3 consists of 15 residues. CDR3 loop: CASSVDASGSSAQYF. The CDR3 DNA follows: TGTGCCAGCAGCGTAGATGCTAGCGGGAGTTCGGCGCAGTACTTC.

The rearrangement links TRBV7-9 to TRBJ2-1, with TRBD1 identical over 9 bases. Germline V gene data show CDR1 as SEHNR and CDR2 as FQNEAQ (reference sequence). The CDR3 is 13 amino acids. V lost 2 bases to trimming and J lost 8 bases; unmatched junction nucleotides: 1. Written as DNA, the CDR3 is TGTGCCAGCAGCTTAACAGGGGGCTATGAGCAGTTCTTC. Its translation: CASSLTGGYEQFF.

The chain employs TRBV9 and TRBJ2-7, with 9 bases fitting TRBD1. Looked up from germline, CDR1 is SGDLS and CDR2 is YYNGEE. This CDR3 contains 14 residues. V trimming: 3 bases; J trimming: 4 bases; junction bases outside the gene matches: 5. The DNA for the CDR3 is TGTGCCAGCAGCGGACGGGACAGGGATTACGAGCAGTACTTC. Translating it yields CASSGRDRDYEQYF.

J is TRBJ1-5 and V is TRBV5-6; 12 bases map to TRBD1. This CDR3 contains 15 residues. V trimming: 5 bases; J trimming: 9 bases; junction bases outside the gene matches: 9. Germline V gene sequence: CDR1 SGHDT, CDR2 YYEEEE. CDR3 coding DNA: TGTGCCAGCAGTCAAGCCGGGACAGGGGGCGGGCCCCAGCATTTT. Residues: CASSQAGTGGGPQHF.

The chain joins TRBV5-6 to TRBJ1-1; 7 bases align to TRBD1. In germline, CDR1 is SGHDT, CDR2 YYEEEE. The CDR3 loop spans 14 amino acids. V trimming: 2 bases; J trimming: 0 bases; junction bases outside the gene matches: 1. The CDR3 sequence is CASSLGQVNTEAFF. The CDR3 DNA is TGTGCCAGCAGCTTAGGACAGGTGAACACTGAAGCTTTCTTT. The full variable domain, rest sourced from reference TRBV5-6 and TRBJ1-1, is DAGVTQSPTHLIKTRGQQVTLRCSPKSGHDTVSWYQQALGQGPQFIFQYYEEEERQRGNFPDRFSGHQFPNYSSELNVNALLLGDSALYLCASSLGQVNTEAFFGQGTRLTVV.

The rearrangement uses TRBV27 and TRBJ1-5, with a weak D call TRBD1 (6 bases). V lost 3 bases and J 5 bases, leaving 11 bases between the germline ends. Germline V gene lookup returns CDR1 MNHEY and CDR2 SMNVEV (reference sequence). The CDR3 has 14 residues. CDR3 in amino acids: CASSFGGADQPQHF. DNA of the CDR3: TGTGCCAGCAGTTTTGGGGGGGCCGATCAGCCCCAGCATTTT.

The V gene is TRBV7-8, the J gene TRBJ1-2; 7 nucleotides align to TRBD1. V was clipped by 10 bases and J by 7 bases; unmatched bases: 9. This CDR3 is 12 amino acids long. Germline-derived CDR1 and CDR2 are SGHVS and FQNEAQ. CDR3 nucleotide sequence: TGTGCCACCACCGAGGGGGCGGGTGGCTACACCTTC. Its translation: CATTEGAGGYTF.

The J gene is TRBJ2-3, the V gene TRBV10-3; tentatively, D is TRBD2 (5 bases). The V end lost 2 bases, the J end lost 2 bases, and 11 bases lay between the germline ends. CDR1 is ENHRY and CDR2 is SYGVKD in the germline V gene. The CDR3 is 15 amino acids. The CDR3 loop is CAISEGERFTDTQYF. The CDR3 coding sequence is TGTGCCATCAGTGAGGGTGAGCGGTTCACAGATACGCAGTATTTT.

The chain links TRBV11-2 to TRBJ2-7; TRBD2 might be the D (6 bases). Deletions cut 5 bases from V and 2 bases from J, with 19 bases between. This CDR3 spans 16 amino acids. Germline V lookup: CDR1 SGHAT, CDR2 FQNNGV. As DNA, the CDR3 is TGTGCCAGCAGCCCACTGGAGGGGACGGTTCCCTACGAGCAGTACTTC. Amino acids: CASSPLEGTVPYEQYF.

The V and J genes are TRBV7-6 and TRBJ1-3; D perhaps matches TRBD1 (5 bases). Germline CDR1 reads SGHVS; CDR2 reads FNYEAQ. Trimming cost V 6 bases and J 4 bases, with 10 bases left between them. CDR3 size: 13 residues. CDR3 sequence (DNA): TGTGCCAGCAGTTATGACAGAGGAAACACCATATATTTT. Protein sequence: CASSYDRGNTIYF.

The gene calls are TRBV6-6 and TRBJ1-5; D gene ambiguous. Germline V gives CDR1 MNHNY, CDR2 SVGAGI (reference sequence). The CDR3 is made up of 12 amino acids. V was shortened by 5 bases and J by 4 bases, with 6 bases between the two germline ends. The CDR3 spells CASSRENQPQHF. The CDR3 nucleotides are TGTGCCAGCAGTCGTGAGAATCAGCCCCAGCATTTT.

This chain joins TRBV19 and TRBJ2-3, with 10 nucleotides matching TRBD2. The CDR3 consists of 15 residues. V shed 4 bases and J 8 bases; nucleotides not matched to a gene: 9. The germline gives CDR1 LNHDA, CDR2 SQIVND (reference sequence). CDR3 coding DNA: TGTGCCAGTAGTACAGCGGGAGGGCGGGAGATTACGCAGTATTTT. This sequence encodes CASSTAGGREITQYF.

This clone was picked up a small number of times. This chain connects TRBV19 to TRBJ1-5, with D hard to call. The CDR3 runs to 14 residues. The germline V gene has CDR1 LNHDA and CDR2 SQIVND (reference sequence). The V end was cut by 3 bases, the J end by 11 bases, with 17 bases between. The CDR3 loop is CASSIMRAPSAQHF. The CDR3 nucleotides read TGTGCCAGTAGTATTATGCGGGCTCCTTCGGCCCAGCATTTT.

The rearrangement uses TRBV4-1 and TRBJ2-3, with D tentatively TRBD2 (5 bases). Germline V gene data show CDR1 as MGHRA and CDR2 as YSYEKL. The CDR3 is made up of 17 amino acids. V lost 0 bases, J lost 1 base, and 14 bases lay in between. The CDR3 bases are TGCGCCAGCAGCCAAGATCTGGTGGGAGAAGGCACAGATACGCAGTATTTT. Amino acids: CASSQDLVGEGTDTQYF.

The chain couples TRBV7-9 to TRBJ1-1, with a tentative D call TRBD1 (5 bases). V shed 3 bases and J shed 1 base, with 9 bases lying between them. The germline gives CDR1 SEHNR, CDR2 FQNEAQ (reference sequence). The CDR3 consists of 14 residues. CDR3 region: CASSFAGGNTEAFF. The CDR3 DNA follows: TGTGCCAGCAGCTTCGCGGGGGGGAACACTGAAGCTTTCTTT.

V gene TRBV18 combines with J gene TRBJ2-1, with 11 nucleotides matching TRBD2. Germline CDR1 is KGHSH and CDR2 is LQKENI. There are 15 residues in the CDR3. Trimming took 4 bases from V and 7 from J; bases not matched to a gene: 6. The CDR3 nucleotides are TGTGCCAGCTCACTAGCGGGAGGGCCGGAAAATGAGCAGTTCTTC. It encodes CASSLAGGPENEQFF.

The V call is TRBV19, the J call TRBJ1-2; weak D call: TRBD1 (5 bases). CDR1 is LNHDA and CDR2 is SQIVND in the germline V gene (reference sequence). V was clipped by 6 bases and J by 4 bases, with 12 bases between them. The CDR3 length is 13 residues. Written as DNA, the CDR3 is TGTGCCAGTAGATGGGAGGGGTCCTATGGCTACACCTTC. The encoded protein is CASRWEGSYGYTF. Combining the CDR3 with reference TRBV19 and TRBJ1-2 gives the whole variable domain DGGITQSPKYLFRKEGQNVTLSCEQNLNHDAMYWYRQDPGQGLRLIYYSQIVNDFQKGDIAEGYSVSREKKESFPLTVTSAQKNPTAFYLCASRWEGSYGYTFGSGTRLTVV.

This chain uses TRBV7-2 with TRBJ1-3, with D tentatively TRBD1 (5 bases). Germline loops: CDR1 SGHTA, CDR2 FQGNSA. Trimming shortened V by 4 bases and J by 0 bases, and 10 bases separated the two germline ends. CDR3 length: 15 amino acids. The CDR3 here is CASSSKTASGNTIYF. In DNA, the CDR3 is TGTGCCAGCAGCTCCAAGACAGCCTCTGGAAACACCATATATTTT.

This sequence joins TRBV27 and TRBJ1-2, with D possibly matching TRBD1 (6 bases). Trimming removed 4 bases at V and 7 bases at J, with 10 bases between. Looked up from germline, CDR1 is MNHEY and CDR2 is SMNVEV (reference sequence). CDR3 length: 12 amino acids. The CDR3: CASSSDRFGYTF. As DNA, the CDR3 is TGTGCCAGCAGTTCGGACAGATTTGGCTACACCTTC.

This clone was recorded only once. The V gene is TRBV29-1, the J gene TRBJ2-7, with 7 bases matching TRBD1. Germline-derived CDR1 and CDR2 are SQVTM and ANQGSEA. J gave up 4 bases and V 6 bases, and 9 bases lay outside the gene matches. The CDR3 is 13 amino acids. CDR3 nucleotide sequence: TGCAGCGTCCGGGACAGCCGAGCATACGAGCAGTACTTC. Translating it yields CSVRDSRAYEQYF.

This chain uses TRBV5-6 with TRBJ1-3, with 8 bases aligning to TRBD1. Germline lookup yields CDR1 SGHDT and CDR2 YYEEEE. The CDR3 is 13 residues long. V lost 5 bases, J lost 7 bases, and 5 bases stayed unmatched. The CDR3 nucleotides read TGTGCCAGCAGACAGACAGGGGCGAACACCATATATTTT. It codes for CASRQTGANTIYF. The whole variable domain, filled in from reference TRBV5-6 and TRBJ1-3, reads DAGVTQSPTHLIKTRGQQVTLRCSPKSGHDTVSWYQQALGQGPQFIFQYYEEEERQRGNFPDRFSGHQFPNYSSELNVNALLLGDSALYLCASRQTGANTIYFGEGSWLTVV.

For this clone: The sample carries other DNA sequences with the same CDR3. This chain connects TRBV6-5 to TRBJ1-5; 7 bases map to TRBD1. The junction had 3 bases not matched to a gene; V was cut back by 6 bases and J by 4 bases. This CDR3 has 13 amino acids. Germline lookup yields CDR1 MNHEY and CDR2 SVGAGI. Here the CDR3 DNA reads TGTGCCAGCAGGCGGGGACAGAATCAGCCCCAGCATTTT. As protein: CASRRGQNQPQHF.

The chain combines TRBV29-1 with TRBJ2-5, with TRBD2 as a possible D gene (6 bases). The CDR3 has 13 amino acids. The germline CDR1 and CDR2 sequences are SQVTM and ANQGSEA. V lost 1 base, J lost 5 bases, and 11 bases lay in between. The CDR3 bases are TGCAGCGTTGAAGTCGGGGGTCGGGAGACCCAGTACTTC. Protein product: CSVEVGGRETQYF.

This clone has only a few counts. This chain joins TRBV6-5 and TRBJ1-5; no definite D call. The CDR3 extends over 15 amino acids. Trimming cost V 0 bases and J 5 bases, with 11 bases left between them. Germline V gives CDR1 MNHEY, CDR2 SVGAGI. Written as DNA, the CDR3 is TGTGCCAGCAGTTACTCGTTAGGGAGGGATCAGCCCCAGCATTTT. Protein: CASSYSLGRDQPQHF.